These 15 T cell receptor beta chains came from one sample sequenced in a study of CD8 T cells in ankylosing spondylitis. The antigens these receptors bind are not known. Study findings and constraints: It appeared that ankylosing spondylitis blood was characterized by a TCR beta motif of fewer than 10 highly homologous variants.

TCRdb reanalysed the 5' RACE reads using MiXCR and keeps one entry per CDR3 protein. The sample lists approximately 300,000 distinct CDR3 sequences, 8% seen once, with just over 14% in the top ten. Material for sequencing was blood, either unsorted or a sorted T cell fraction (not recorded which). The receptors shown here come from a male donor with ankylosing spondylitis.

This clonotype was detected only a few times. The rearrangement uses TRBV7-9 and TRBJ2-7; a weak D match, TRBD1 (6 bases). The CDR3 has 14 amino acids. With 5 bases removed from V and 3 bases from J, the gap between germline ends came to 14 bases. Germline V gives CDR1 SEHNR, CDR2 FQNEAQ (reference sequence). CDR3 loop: CASSPGTFNYEQYF. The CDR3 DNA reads TGTGCCAGCAGCCCCGGGACATTTAACTACGAGCAGTACTTC.

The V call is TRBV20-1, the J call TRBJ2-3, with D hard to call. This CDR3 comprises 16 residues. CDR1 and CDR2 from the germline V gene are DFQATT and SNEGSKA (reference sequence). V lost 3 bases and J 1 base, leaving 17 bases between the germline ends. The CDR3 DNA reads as TGCAGTGCTAGTACGAGGCCCGCGGTGGGCACAGATACGCAGTATTTT. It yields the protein CSASTRPAVGTDTQYF.

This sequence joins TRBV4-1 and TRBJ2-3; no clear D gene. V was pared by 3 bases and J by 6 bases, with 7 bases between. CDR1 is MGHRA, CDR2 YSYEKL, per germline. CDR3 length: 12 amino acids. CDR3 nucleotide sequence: TGCGCCAGCAGCCACCTCATGGATACGCAGTATTTT. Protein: CASSHLMDTQYF.

CDR3 amino acids: CASSYDRTDTQYF. The CDR3 DNA reads TGTGCCAGCAGCTATGACCGCACAGATACGCAGTATTTT. This rearrangement joins TRBV7-7 to TRBJ2-3; D remains unclear. Deletions cut 4 bases from V and 1 base from J, with 6 bases between. CDR3 size: 13 residues. Germline CDR1 reads SSHAT; CDR2 reads FNYEAQ (reference sequence).

The CDR3 spells CASRPGGLSSYEQYF. DNA of the CDR3: TGTGCCAGCAGACCAGGGGGTTTGAGCTCCTACGAGCAGTACTTC. This chain joins TRBV6-2 or TRBV6-3 and TRBJ2-7, with 7 bases aligning to TRBD1. The V segment lost 6 bases and the J segment 0 bases; nucleotides outside the gene matches: 8. Germline-derived CDR1 and CDR2 are MNHEY and SVGEGT. The length of the CDR3 is 15 residues.

CDR3 region: CASSLPGLQEQFF. In nucleotides, the CDR3 is TGTGCCAGCAGCCTCCCAGGCCTCCAGGAGCAGTTCTTC. V and J are TRBV9 and TRBJ2-1, with D unresolved. This CDR3 comprises 13 residues. Trimming took off 4 bases at V and 10 bases at J, with 15 bases between the two ends. Germline CDR1 SGDLS, CDR2 YYNGEE.

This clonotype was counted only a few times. This CDR3 reads CASSEAGAGPTYEQYF. The CDR3 bases are TGTGCCAGCAGTGAAGCGGGGGCGGGCCCAACCTACGAGCAGTACTTC. The chain couples TRBV2 to TRBJ2-7; maybe TRBD1 (6 bases). Per the germline V gene, CDR1 is SNHLY and CDR2 is FYNNEI. This CDR3 has 16 amino acids. V was shortened by 0 bases and J by 2 bases, with 14 bases between the two germline ends.

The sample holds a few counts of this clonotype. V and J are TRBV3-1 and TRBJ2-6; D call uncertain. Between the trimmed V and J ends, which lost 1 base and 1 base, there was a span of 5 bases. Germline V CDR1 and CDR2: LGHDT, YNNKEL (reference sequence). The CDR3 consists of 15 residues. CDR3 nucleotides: TGTGCCAGCAGCCAAGCGGTGTCTGGGGCCAACGTCCTGACTTTC. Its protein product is CASSQAVSGANVLTF. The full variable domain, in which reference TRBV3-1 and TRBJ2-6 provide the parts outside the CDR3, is DTAVSQTPKYLVTQMGNDKSIKCEQNLGHDTMYWYKQDSKKFLKIMFSYNNKELIINETVPNRFSPKSPDKAHLNLHINSLELGDSAVYFCASSQAVSGANVLTFGAGSRLTVL.

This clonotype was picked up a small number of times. The CDR3 DNA reads TGTGCCAGCAGGGCCACAGGGAACACCGGGGAGCTGTTTTTT. As protein: CASRATGNTGELFF. The chain is built from TRBV7-2 and TRBJ2-2, with D maybe TRBD1 (5 bases). The germline V gene encodes CDR1 SGHTA and CDR2 FQGNSA. The CDR3 length is 14 residues. V shed 6 bases and J shed 1 base, with 9 bases lying between them.

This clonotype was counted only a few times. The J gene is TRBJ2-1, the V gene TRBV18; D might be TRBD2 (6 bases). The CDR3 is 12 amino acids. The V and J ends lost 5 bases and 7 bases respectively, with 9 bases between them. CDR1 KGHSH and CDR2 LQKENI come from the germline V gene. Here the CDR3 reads CASSGTRNEQFF. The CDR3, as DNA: TGTGCCAGCTCAGGGACTCGGAATGAGCAGTTCTTC.

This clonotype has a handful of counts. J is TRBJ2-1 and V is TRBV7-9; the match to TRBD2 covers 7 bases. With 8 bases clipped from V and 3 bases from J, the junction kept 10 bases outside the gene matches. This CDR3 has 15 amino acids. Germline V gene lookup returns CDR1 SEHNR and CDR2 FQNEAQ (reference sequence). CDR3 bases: TGTGCCAGCTGGGCCGAGGCGGGAGTCTACAATGAGCAGTTCTTC. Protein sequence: CASWAEAGVYNEQFF.

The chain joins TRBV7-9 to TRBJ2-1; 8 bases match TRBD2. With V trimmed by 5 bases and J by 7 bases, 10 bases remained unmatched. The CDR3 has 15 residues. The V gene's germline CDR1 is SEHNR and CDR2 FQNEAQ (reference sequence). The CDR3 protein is CASSNSGVGRNEQFF. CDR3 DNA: TGTGCCAGCAGCAATAGCGGGGTCGGTCGGAATGAGCAGTTCTTC.

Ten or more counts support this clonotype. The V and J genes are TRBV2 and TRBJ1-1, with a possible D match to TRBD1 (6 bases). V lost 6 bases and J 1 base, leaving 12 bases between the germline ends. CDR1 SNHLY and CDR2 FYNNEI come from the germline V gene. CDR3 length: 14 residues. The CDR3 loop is CASSADRTNTEAFF. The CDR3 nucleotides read TGTGCCAGCAGCGCTGACAGGACGAACACTGAAGCTTTCTTT.

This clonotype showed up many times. The DNA of the CDR3 is TGTGCCAGCAGCTTGACAACAGCGGGAGGCTTCACAGATACGCAGTATTTT. Translation: CASSLTTAGGFTDTQYF. This chain connects TRBV5-6 to TRBJ2-3, with 9 bases lining up with TRBD2. Germline V CDR1 and CDR2: SGHDT, YYEEEE. This CDR3 spans 17 amino acids. The junction had 8 bases not matched to a gene; V was cut back by 1 base and J by 2 bases.

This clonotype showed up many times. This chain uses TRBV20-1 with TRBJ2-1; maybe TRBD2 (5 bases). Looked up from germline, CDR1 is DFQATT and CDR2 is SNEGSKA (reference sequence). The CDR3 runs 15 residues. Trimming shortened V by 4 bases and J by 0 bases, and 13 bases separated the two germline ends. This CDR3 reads CSAKSGRDSYNEQFF. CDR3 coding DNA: TGCAGTGCTAAGAGCGGAAGAGACTCCTACAATGAGCAGTTCTTC.